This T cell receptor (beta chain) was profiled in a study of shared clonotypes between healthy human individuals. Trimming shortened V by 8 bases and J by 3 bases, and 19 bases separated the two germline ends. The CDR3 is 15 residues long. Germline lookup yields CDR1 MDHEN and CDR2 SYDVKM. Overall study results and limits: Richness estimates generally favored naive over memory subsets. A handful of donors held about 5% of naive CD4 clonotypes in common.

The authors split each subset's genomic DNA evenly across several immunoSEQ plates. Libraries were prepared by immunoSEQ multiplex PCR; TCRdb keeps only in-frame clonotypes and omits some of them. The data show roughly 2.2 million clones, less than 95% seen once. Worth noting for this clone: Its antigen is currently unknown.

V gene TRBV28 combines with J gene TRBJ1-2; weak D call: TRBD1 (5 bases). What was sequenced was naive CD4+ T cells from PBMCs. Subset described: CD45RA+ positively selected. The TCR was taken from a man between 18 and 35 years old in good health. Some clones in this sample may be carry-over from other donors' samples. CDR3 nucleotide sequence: TGTGCCAGCTACCGACGATCCGGGACCCACTATGGCTACACCTTC. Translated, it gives CASYRRSGTHYGYTF.